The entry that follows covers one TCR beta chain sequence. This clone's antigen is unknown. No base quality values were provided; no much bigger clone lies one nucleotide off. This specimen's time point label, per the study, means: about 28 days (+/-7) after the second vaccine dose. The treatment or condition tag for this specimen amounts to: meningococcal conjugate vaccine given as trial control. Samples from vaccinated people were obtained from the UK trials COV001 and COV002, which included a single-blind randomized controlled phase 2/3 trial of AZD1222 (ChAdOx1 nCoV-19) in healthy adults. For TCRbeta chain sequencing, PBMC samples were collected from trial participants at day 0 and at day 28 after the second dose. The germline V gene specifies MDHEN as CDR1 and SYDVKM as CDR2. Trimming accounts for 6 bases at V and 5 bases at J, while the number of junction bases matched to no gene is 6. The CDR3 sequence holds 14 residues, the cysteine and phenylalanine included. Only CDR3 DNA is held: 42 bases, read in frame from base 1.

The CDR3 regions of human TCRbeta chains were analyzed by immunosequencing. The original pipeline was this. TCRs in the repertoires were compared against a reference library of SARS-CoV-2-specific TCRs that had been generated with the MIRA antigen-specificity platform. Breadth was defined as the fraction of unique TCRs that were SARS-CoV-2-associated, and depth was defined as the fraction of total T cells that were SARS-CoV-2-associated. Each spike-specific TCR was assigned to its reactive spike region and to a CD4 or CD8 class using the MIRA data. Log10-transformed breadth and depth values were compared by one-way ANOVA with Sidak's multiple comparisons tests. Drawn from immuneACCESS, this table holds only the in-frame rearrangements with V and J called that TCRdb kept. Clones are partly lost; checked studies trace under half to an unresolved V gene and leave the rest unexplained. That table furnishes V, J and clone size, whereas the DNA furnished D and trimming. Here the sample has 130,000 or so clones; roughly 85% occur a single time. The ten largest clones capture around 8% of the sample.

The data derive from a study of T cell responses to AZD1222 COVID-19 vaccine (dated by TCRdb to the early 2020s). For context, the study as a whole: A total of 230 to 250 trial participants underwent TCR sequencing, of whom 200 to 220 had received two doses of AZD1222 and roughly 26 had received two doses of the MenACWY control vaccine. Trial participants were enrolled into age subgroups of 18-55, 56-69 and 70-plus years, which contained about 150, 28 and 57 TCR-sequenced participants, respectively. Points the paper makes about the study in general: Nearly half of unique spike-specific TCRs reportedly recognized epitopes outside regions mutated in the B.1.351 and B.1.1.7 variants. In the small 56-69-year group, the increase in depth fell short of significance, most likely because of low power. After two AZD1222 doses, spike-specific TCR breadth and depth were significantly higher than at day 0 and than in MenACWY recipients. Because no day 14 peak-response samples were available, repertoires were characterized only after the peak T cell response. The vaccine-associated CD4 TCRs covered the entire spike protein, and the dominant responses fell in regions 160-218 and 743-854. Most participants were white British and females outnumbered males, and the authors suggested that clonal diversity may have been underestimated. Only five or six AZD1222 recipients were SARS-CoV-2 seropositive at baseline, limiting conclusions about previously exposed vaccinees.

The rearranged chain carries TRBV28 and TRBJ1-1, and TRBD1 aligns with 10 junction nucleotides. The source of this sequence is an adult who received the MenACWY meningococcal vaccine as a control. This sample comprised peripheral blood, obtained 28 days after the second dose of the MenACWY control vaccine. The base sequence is TGTGCCAGCAGCTGGGACAGGGGATGGACTGAAGCTTTCTTT. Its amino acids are CASSWDRGWTEAFF.